Shown below are 9 T cell receptor beta chains from a single sample sequenced in a study of T cell changes during pregnancy in multiple sclerosis. Data came from immunoSEQ multiplex PCR; TCRdb stores just in-frame clones and leaves some out. The table lists around 71,000 clones, approximately 90% of them singletons. The sequencing here drew on peripheral blood, taken in the third trimester of pregnancy. Receptors were obtained from a female donor with multiple sclerosis, enrolled in a pregnancy study.

The chain employs TRBV7-6 and TRBJ2-3; 9 bases align to TRBD1. This CDR3 region has 16 residues. The trim removed 5 bases at V and 4 bases at J, leaving 10 bases unmatched. Germline CDR1 is SGHVS and CDR2 is FNYEAQ. The CDR3 loop reads CASSPKRGQGSDTQYF. CDR3 DNA sequence: TGTGCCAGCAGCCCAAAGCGGGGACAGGGTTCAGATACGCAGTATTTT.

The V and J genes are TRBV9 and TRBJ2-5; TRBD2 aligns across 11 bases. The junction had 8 bases not matched to a gene; V was cut back by 2 bases and J by 5 bases. This CDR3 region has 16 residues. The germline V gene has CDR1 SGDLS and CDR2 YYNGEE. CDR3 in amino acids: CASSVSSGRSGETQYF. CDR3 nucleotide sequence: TGTGCCAGCAGCGTTTCTAGCGGGAGGTCAGGGGAGACCCAGTACTTC.

The V and J genes are TRBV2 and TRBJ1-6, with D tentatively TRBD1 (6 bases). CDR1 is SNHLY and CDR2 is FYNNEI in the germline V gene. The length of the CDR3 is 14 residues. With 7 bases removed from V and 7 bases from J, the gap between germline ends came to 14 bases. The CDR3 DNA reads TGTGCCAGCACTTCCGGGACACCAAATTCACCCCTCCACTTT. It codes for CASTSGTPNSPLHF. Supplemented by reference TRBV2 and TRBJ1-6, the full variable domain reads EPEVTQTPSHQVTQMGQEVILRCVPISNHLYFYWYRQILGQKVEFLVSFYNNEISEKSEIFDDQFSVERPDGSNFTLKIRSTKLEDSAMYFCASTSGTPNSPLHFGNGTRLTVT.

The chain has TRBV4-1 and TRBJ2-7; 9 bases are shared with TRBD2. There are 15 residues in the CDR3. J lost 3 bases, V lost 3 bases, and 6 bases had no gene match. Germline V lookup: CDR1 MGHRA, CDR2 YSYEKL. For the CDR3, the DNA is TGCGCCAGCAGCCAGGCGGGACTAGCAATCTACGAGCAGTACTTC. Its translation: CASSQAGLAIYEQYF.

The chain is built from TRBV27 and TRBJ2-7; D is uncertain. V was pared by 0 bases and J by 5 bases, with 17 bases between. This CDR3 contains 16 residues. Germline CDR1 reads MNHEY; CDR2 reads SMNVEV (reference sequence). CDR3 DNA sequence: TGTGCCAGCAGTTTATCATCACGAGGATTCCTGGACGAGCAGTACTTC. Translated, it gives CASSLSSRGFLDEQYF.

This chain connects TRBV5-4 to TRBJ1-4, with TRBD1 identical over 8 bases. Trimming cost V 5 bases and J 10 bases; bases outside gene matches: 10. Per the germline V gene, CDR1 is SGHNT and CDR2 is YYREEE (reference sequence). This CDR3 has 14 amino acids. CDR3 DNA sequence: TGTGCCAGCAGTCCCGGGACAGGAGAAGGAAAACTGTTTTTT. This encodes CASSPGTGEGKLFF.

The chain carries TRBV5-1 and TRBJ2-1; D possibly corresponds to TRBD2 (6 bases). Trimming left V 0 bases short and J 4 bases short, with 8 bases between. This CDR3 comprises 14 residues. Germline assignment: CDR1 SGHRS and CDR2 YFSETQ. The CDR3: CASSLGTTYNEQFF. DNA for the CDR3: TGCGCCAGCAGCTTGGGGACTACTTACAATGAGCAGTTCTTC.

The chain uses TRBV28 and TRBJ2-7, with D possibly TRBD1 on 5 matching bases. V lost 6 bases and J lost 3, with 6 bases in between. This CDR3 is 11 amino acids long. Germline loops: CDR1 MDHEN, CDR2 SYDVKM. CDR3 loop: CASRGHYEQYF. For the CDR3, the DNA is TGTGCCAGCAGAGGACACTACGAGCAGTACTTC.

V gene TRBV6-6 combines with J gene TRBJ2-7; 9 bases fit TRBD1. Unmatched junction bases numbered 5, after V lost 6 bases and J lost 2 bases. The V gene's germline CDR1 is MNHNY and CDR2 SVGAGI (reference sequence). The CDR3 length is 14 residues. In nucleotides, the CDR3 is TGTGCCAGCAGATGGACAGGGGCCACCTACGAGCAGTACTTC. It is translated as CASRWTGATYEQYF.